This is a list of T cell receptor beta chains from one sample in a study of tumor-infiltrating lymphocytes in primary liver carcinoma. One entry per CDR3 protein results from TCRdb running MiXCR on the multiplex PCR reads. The sample contains about 320,000 distinct CDR3 sequences, roughly 60% of which appear only once. The material sequenced was peripheral blood. These TCRs come from a woman in her thirties with primary liver carcinoma and hepatitis B virus infection. Both conserved end residues are part of each CDR3. Each record gives: clone size, J gene, D gene, V gene, CDR3 DNA, CDR3 protein. D genes are given only for firm matches. Where a row states a size, it is once, few, many or the class of an expanded clone; other rows omit it.

abundance: few
j_gene: TRBJ2-5
d_gene: TRBD1
v_gene: TRBV12-3/TRBV12-4
CDR3nt: TGTGCCAGCAGTTTAGACAGGGGTCAAGAGACCCAGTACTTC
CDR3aa: CASSLDRGQETQYF

abundance: few
j_gene: TRBJ2-7
d_gene: TRBD2
v_gene: TRBV4-2
CDR3nt: TGTGCCAGCAGCCAAGTTGAAGCTAGCGGGAGGGCCAACGAGCAGTACTTC
CDR3aa: CASSQVEASGRANEQYF

abundance: NA
j_gene: TRBJ2-1
d_gene: TRBD2
v_gene: TRBV6-2/TRBV6-3
CDR3nt: TGTGCCAGCAGCACGGCTAGCGGGAAGGCGTACAATGAGCAGTTCTTC
CDR3aa: CASSTASGKAYNEQFF

abundance: NA
j_gene: TRBJ2-3
d_gene: TRBD2
v_gene: TRBV11-1
CDR3nt: TGTGCCAGCAGCTCTGGTACGGGAGGTTCTACGCGGTATTTT
CDR3aa: CASSSGTGGSTRYF

abundance: NA
j_gene: TRBJ1-6
d_gene: NA
v_gene: TRBV11-2
CDR3nt: TGTGCCGGCAGCTTGGGTTTAGGGAACGGTAATTCACCCCTCTACTTT
CDR3aa: CAGSLGLGNGNSPLYF

abundance: NA
j_gene: TRBJ1-6
d_gene: TRBD1
v_gene: TRBV13
CDR3nt: TGTGCCAGCAGCTTAGGGGACAGGGTCTCAACCCTCCACTTT
CDR3aa: CASSLGDRVSTLHF

abundance: many
j_gene: TRBJ2-7
d_gene: TRBD2
v_gene: TRBV6-5
CDR3nt: TGTGCCAGCAGTAATGGACTAGCGGGACCTTCCTACGAGCAGTACTTC
CDR3aa: CASSNGLAGPSYEQYF

abundance: many
j_gene: TRBJ2-5
d_gene: NA
v_gene: TRBV7-9
CDR3nt: TGTGCCAGCAGTTTGGGTGGGGGACGGGAGACCCAGTACTTC
CDR3aa: CASSLGGGRETQYF

abundance: NA
j_gene: TRBJ2-7
d_gene: NA
v_gene: TRBV6-6
CDR3nt: TGTGCCAGCAGTTACTCCAGGAGCAAATATGGCGAGCAGTACTTC
CDR3aa: CASSYSRSKYGEQYF

abundance: once
j_gene: TRBJ1-5
d_gene: TRBD1
v_gene: TRBV29-1
CDR3nt: TGCAGCGTTGGTAGGACAGGCGCTAATCAGCCCCAGCATTTT
CDR3aa: CSVGRTGANQPQHF

abundance: NA
j_gene: TRBJ2-1
d_gene: TRBD2
v_gene: TRBV28
CDR3nt: TGTGCCAGCAGTTCGGGACCAGCGGGAGGGTACCCCTCCTACAATGAGCAGTTCTTC
CDR3aa: CASSSGPAGGYPSYNEQFF

abundance: NA
j_gene: TRBJ2-7
d_gene: TRBD1
v_gene: TRBV7-9
CDR3nt: TGTGCCAGCAGCTCGATAGGGGGCGAGATCCAGTACTTC
CDR3aa: CASSSIGGEIQYF

abundance: NA
j_gene: TRBJ2-7
d_gene: NA
v_gene: TRBV7-9
CDR3nt: TGTGCCAGCAGCTTCCGGGCAGCCCACTACGAGCAGTACTTC
CDR3aa: CASSFRAAHYEQYF

abundance: NA
j_gene: TRBJ2-2
d_gene: NA
v_gene: TRBV6-2/TRBV6-3
CDR3nt: TGTGCCAGCAGCACCATCACACGGGGGGCCCCCCGCGCCGGGGAGCTGTTTTTT
CDR3aa: CASSTITRGAPRAGELFF

abundance: NA
j_gene: TRBJ2-1
d_gene: NA
v_gene: TRBV11-2
CDR3nt: TGTGCCAGTAGGTTATCTCAGGGAAATGAGCAGTTCTTC
CDR3aa: CASRLSQGNEQFF

abundance: few
j_gene: TRBJ2-1
d_gene: NA
v_gene: TRBV11-2
CDR3nt: TGTGCCAGCAGCGACACCAGGGGAAACAATGAGCAGTTCTTC
CDR3aa: CASSDTRGNNEQFF

abundance: NA
j_gene: TRBJ1-6
d_gene: NA
v_gene: TRBV7-9
CDR3nt: TGTGCCAGCAGCTCGGGGACATGTGCTCATTCACCCCTCCACTTT
CDR3aa: CASSSGTCAHSPLHF

abundance: NA
j_gene: TRBJ2-5
d_gene: NA
v_gene: TRBV7-9
CDR3nt: TGTGCCAGCACTTATAGCCAAGAGACCCAGTACTTC
CDR3aa: CASTYSQETQYF

abundance: NA
j_gene: TRBJ2-1
d_gene: NA
v_gene: TRBV2
CDR3nt: TGTGCCAGCAGTGTGGCGAGAGGGAATGAGCAGTTCTTC
CDR3aa: CASSVARGNEQFF

abundance: NA
j_gene: TRBJ2-7
d_gene: NA
v_gene: TRBV28
CDR3nt: TGTGCCAGCAGTGCCGAGACATCGTTCTACGAGCAGTACTTC
CDR3aa: CASSAETSFYEQYF

abundance: NA
j_gene: TRBJ1-1
d_gene: NA
v_gene: TRBV28
CDR3nt: TGTGCCAGCAGAACGGGGGCGGGGAACACTGAAGCTTTCTTT
CDR3aa: CASRTGAGNTEAFF

abundance: many
j_gene: TRBJ2-5
d_gene: NA
v_gene: TRBV6-5
CDR3nt: TGTGCCAGCAGTACATCGGTAAACGGGGGGACCCAGTACTTC
CDR3aa: CASSTSVNGGTQYF

abundance: many
j_gene: TRBJ2-7
d_gene: NA
v_gene: TRBV6-5
CDR3nt: TGTGCCAGCAGTTACAGTATAGGGGACCTCTACGAGCAGTACTTC
CDR3aa: CASSYSIGDLYEQYF

abundance: many
j_gene: TRBJ2-1
d_gene: TRBD2
v_gene: TRBV29-1
CDR3nt: TGCAGCGTTGAAGATATTAGGCTAGCGGGAGTTAATGAGCAGTTCTTC
CDR3aa: CSVEDIRLAGVNEQFF

abundance: NA
j_gene: TRBJ1-1
d_gene: NA
v_gene: TRBV10-3
CDR3nt: TGTGCCATCAGTGAGTCCCAGAACCTGAACACTGAAGCTTTCTTT
CDR3aa: CAISESQNLNTEAFF

abundance: NA
j_gene: TRBJ1-2
d_gene: NA
v_gene: TRBV29-1
CDR3nt: TGCAGCGTTGGGTCTGGGGCGTTAGGCTACACCTTC
CDR3aa: CSVGSGALGYTF

abundance: few
j_gene: TRBJ2-7
d_gene: TRBD1
v_gene: TRBV4-2
CDR3nt: TGTGCCAGCTGCCAAGACGCTAGGGACAGGACTTCCTACGAGCAGTACTTC
CDR3aa: CASCQDARDRTSYEQYF

abundance: once
j_gene: TRBJ2-1
d_gene: NA
v_gene: TRBV6-6
CDR3nt: TGTGCCAGTAGTTACGAAGCCAATGAGCGGTTTTTC
CDR3aa: CASSYEANERFF

abundance: few
j_gene: TRBJ2-3
d_gene: NA
v_gene: TRBV4-1
CDR3nt: TGCGCCAGCAGCCATCCCGCGGGAACAGGCACAGATACGCAGTATTTT
CDR3aa: CASSHPAGTGTDTQYF

abundance: NA
j_gene: TRBJ1-2
d_gene: NA
v_gene: TRBV20-1
CDR3nt: TGCAGTGCGGCCGTTGTAGTGAGGGTAAACTATGGCTACACCTTC
CDR3aa: CSAAVVVRVNYGYTF

abundance: NA
j_gene: TRBJ1-2
d_gene: NA
v_gene: TRBV5-5
CDR3nt: TGTGCCAGCAGCCGCGGACAGACATCCTTCTATGGCTACAGCTTC
CDR3aa: CASSRGQTSFYGYSF

abundance: NA
j_gene: TRBJ1-2
d_gene: NA
v_gene: TRBV28
CDR3nt: TGTGCCAGCAGCATTACGGGACTTGATGGCTACACCTTC
CDR3aa: CASSITGLDGYTF

abundance: many
j_gene: TRBJ2-1
d_gene: TRBD2
v_gene: TRBV11-2
CDR3nt: TGTGCCAGCAGCGGACCCGAAGAGCTTACCGGGACTAGCGGGGCCCACAATGAGCAGTTCTTC
CDR3aa: CASSGPEELTGTSGAHNEQFF

abundance: NA
j_gene: TRBJ2-7
d_gene: TRBD1
v_gene: TRBV7-8
CDR3nt: TGTGCCAGCAGATTTCGGACAGGGCCGTACGAGCAGTACTTC
CDR3aa: CASRFRTGPYEQYF

abundance: NA
j_gene: TRBJ2-7
d_gene: NA
v_gene: TRBV6-1
CDR3nt: TGTGCCAGCAGTGAAAAGGTTTCGGCAGTCAGTCCCTACGAGCAGTACTTC
CDR3aa: CASSEKVSAVSPYEQYF

abundance: NA
j_gene: TRBJ1-5
d_gene: NA
v_gene: TRBV12-3/TRBV12-4
CDR3nt: TGTGCCAGCATTGTGGGGATCAGCAATCAGCCCCAGCATTTT
CDR3aa: CASIVGISNQPQHF

abundance: NA
j_gene: TRBJ2-1
d_gene: TRBD2
v_gene: TRBV6-1
CDR3nt: TGTGCCAGCAGTGATAGCGGGAGCTCCTACAAAGAGCAGTTCTTC
CDR3aa: CASSDSGSSYKEQFF

abundance: many
j_gene: TRBJ2-5
d_gene: NA
v_gene: TRBV6-1
CDR3nt: TGTGCCAGCACCCCTTCTTCTATGATAGGGGAGACCCAGTACTTC
CDR3aa: CASTPSSMIGETQYF

abundance: NA
j_gene: TRBJ2-1
d_gene: NA
v_gene: TRBV4-3
CDR3nt: TGCACCAGCAGTCACAGAGAGTTGGTCAATGAGCAGTTCTTC
CDR3aa: CTSSHRELVNEQFF

abundance: once
j_gene: TRBJ2-5
d_gene: NA
v_gene: TRBV7-8
CDR3nt: TGTGCCAGCAGCCCCCGCTGTGGCCAAGAGACCCAGTACTTC
CDR3aa: CASSPRCGQETQYF

abundance: NA
j_gene: TRBJ2-2
d_gene: TRBD1
v_gene: TRBV6-6
CDR3nt: TGTGCCAGCAGAGACAGGGGGTTCAGCACCGGGGAGCTGTTTTTT
CDR3aa: CASRDRGFSTGELFF

abundance: NA
j_gene: TRBJ1-1
d_gene: NA
v_gene: TRBV4-2
CDR3nt: TGTGCCAGCAGCCAAGATAGTTCAGCAATGAGCACTGAAGCTATCTTT
CDR3aa: CASSQDSSAMSTEAIF

abundance: NA
j_gene: TRBJ1-5
d_gene: NA
v_gene: TRBV28
CDR3nt: TGTGCCAGCAGTTTACCGGGGCTTGGCAATCAGCCCCAGCATTTT
CDR3aa: CASSLPGLGNQPQHF

abundance: medium-sized
j_gene: TRBJ2-5
d_gene: NA
v_gene: TRBV29-1
CDR3nt: TGCAGCGTTGAGGGTTTGATTGTAGGGACCCAGTACTTC
CDR3aa: CSVEGLIVGTQYF

abundance: NA
j_gene: TRBJ1-5
d_gene: NA
v_gene: TRBV6-2/TRBV6-3
CDR3nt: TGTGTCAGCAGTTACCAAGGTTGGCAGATTGATCAGCCCCAGCATTTT
CDR3aa: CVSSYQGWQIDQPQHF

abundance: many
j_gene: TRBJ2-7
d_gene: TRBD2
v_gene: TRBV4-1
CDR3nt: TGCGCCAGCTCCTTGGCTGGGGGGGACGAGCAGTACTTC
CDR3aa: CASSLAGGDEQYF

abundance: NA
j_gene: TRBJ2-1
d_gene: NA
v_gene: TRBV5-1
CDR3nt: TGCGCCAGCAGCTTGGTCTCTGGGGGAGGAAATGAGCAGTTCTTC
CDR3aa: CASSLVSGGGNEQFF

abundance: NA
j_gene: TRBJ2-3
d_gene: NA
v_gene: TRBV28
CDR3nt: TGTGCCAGCAGTTTTCGGCAGGGGAAAACAGATACGCAGTATTTT
CDR3aa: CASSFRQGKTDTQYF

abundance: NA
j_gene: TRBJ2-1
d_gene: TRBD2
v_gene: TRBV28
CDR3nt: TGTGCCAGCAGGAGACTAGCGGGAGGGGTATTTAATGAGCAGTTCTTC
CDR3aa: CASRRLAGGVFNEQFF

abundance: NA
j_gene: TRBJ1-1
d_gene: TRBD1
v_gene: TRBV6-6
CDR3nt: TGTGCCAGCAGTTACTCGGGGACAGTAATTTCTGAAGTTTTCTTT
CDR3aa: CASSYSGTVISEVFF